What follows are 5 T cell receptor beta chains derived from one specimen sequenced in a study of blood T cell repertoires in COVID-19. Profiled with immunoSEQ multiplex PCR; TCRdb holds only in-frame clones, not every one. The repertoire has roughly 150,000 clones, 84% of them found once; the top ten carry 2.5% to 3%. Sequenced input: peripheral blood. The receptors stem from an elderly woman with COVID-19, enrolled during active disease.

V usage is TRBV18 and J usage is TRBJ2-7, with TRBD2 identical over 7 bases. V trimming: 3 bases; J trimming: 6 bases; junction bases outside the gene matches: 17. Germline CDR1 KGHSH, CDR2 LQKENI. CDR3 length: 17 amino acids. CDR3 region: CASSPDSRGGAGTEQYF. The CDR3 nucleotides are TGTGCCAGCTCACCGGATTCTCGGGGAGGGGCAGGCACCGAGCAGTACTTC. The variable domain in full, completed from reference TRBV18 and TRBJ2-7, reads NAGVMQNPRHLVRRRGQEARLRCSPMKGHSHVYWYRQLPEEGLKFMVYLQKENIIDESGMPKERFSAEFPKEGPSILRIQQVVRGDSAAYFCASSPDSRGGAGTEQYFGPGTRLTVT.

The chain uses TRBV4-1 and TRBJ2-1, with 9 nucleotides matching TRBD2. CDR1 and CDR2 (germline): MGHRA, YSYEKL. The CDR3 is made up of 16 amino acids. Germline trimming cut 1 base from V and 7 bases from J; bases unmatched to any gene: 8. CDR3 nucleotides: TGCGCCAGCAGCCAAGGGCCCGGGACTAGCATGAATGAGCAGTTCTTC. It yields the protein CASSQGPGTSMNEQFF.

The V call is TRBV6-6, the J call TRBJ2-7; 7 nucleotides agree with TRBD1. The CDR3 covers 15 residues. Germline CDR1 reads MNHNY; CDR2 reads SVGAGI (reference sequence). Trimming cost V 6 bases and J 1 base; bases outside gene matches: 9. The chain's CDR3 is CASSAEGAWSYEQYF. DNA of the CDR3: TGTGCCAGCAGCGCAGAGGGGGCTTGGTCCTACGAGCAGTACTTC.

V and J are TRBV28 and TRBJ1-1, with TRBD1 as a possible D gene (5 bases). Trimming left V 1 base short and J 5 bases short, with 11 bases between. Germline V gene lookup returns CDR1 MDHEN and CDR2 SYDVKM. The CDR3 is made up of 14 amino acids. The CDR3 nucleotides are TGTGCCAGCAGTTTATACAGTCGGGGGACTGAAGCTTTCTTT. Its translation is CASSLYSRGTEAFF. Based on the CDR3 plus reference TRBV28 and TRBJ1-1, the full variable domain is DVKVTQSSRYLVKRTGEKVFLECVQDMDHENMFWYRQDPGLGLRLIYFSYDVKMKEKGDIPEGYSVSREKKERFSLILESASTNQTSMYLCASSLYSRGTEAFFGQGTRLTVV.

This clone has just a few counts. CDR3 nucleotide sequence: TGTGCCAGCAGTTACTTTGGCGGGAGTGGCCCCGGGGAGCTGTTTTTT. Its translation: CASSYFGGSGPGELFF. The chain is built from TRBV6-5 and TRBJ2-2; TRBD2 matches 7 bases. CDR1 is MNHEY and CDR2 is SVGAGI in the germline V gene. After removal of 1 base from V and 6 bases from J, the junction contained 8 bases not matched to a gene. The CDR3 covers 16 residues.